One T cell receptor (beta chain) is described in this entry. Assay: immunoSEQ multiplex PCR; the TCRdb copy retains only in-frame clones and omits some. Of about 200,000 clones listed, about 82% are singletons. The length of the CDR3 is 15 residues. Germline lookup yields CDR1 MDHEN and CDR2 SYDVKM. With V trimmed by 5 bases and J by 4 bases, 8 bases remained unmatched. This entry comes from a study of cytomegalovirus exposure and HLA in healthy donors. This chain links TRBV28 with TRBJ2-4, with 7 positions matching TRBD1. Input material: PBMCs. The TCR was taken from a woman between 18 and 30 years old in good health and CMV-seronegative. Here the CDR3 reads CASSGAGTDKNIQYF. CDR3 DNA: TGTGCCAGCAGTGGAGCCGGGACAGATAAAAACATTCAGTACTTC.